These T cell receptor beta chains were read from a single sample in a study of cytomegalovirus exposure and HLA in healthy donors. Measured with immunoSEQ multiplex PCR; TCRdb has only the in-frame clones, and not every one. This sample has under 200,000 clones, with 70% to 90% found just once. What was sequenced was PBMCs. All receptors derive from a woman aged 25-40 years in good health and CMV-seronegative. CDR3s include the opening cysteine and the closing phenylalanine or tryptophan. The D gene is left open where the match is weak. Only some rows state a clone size, as once, few, many or a class for expanded clones.

D gene,V gene,clone size,J gene,CDR3 protein,CDR3 DNA
TRBD1,TRBV5-1,.,TRBJ1-1,CASSLLTGTNTEAFF,TGCGCCAGCAGCCTGTTGACAGGGACGAACACTGAAGCTTTCTTT
.,TRBV4-1,.,TRBJ2-3,CASSQDRSGLTDTQYF,TGCGCCAGCAGCCAAGATAGGAGCGGCCTCACAGATACGCAGTATTTT
.,TRBV6-1,.,TRBJ2-7,CASSEVGGATYEQYF,TGTGCCAGCAGTGAAGTAGGAGGGGCTACCTACGAGCAGTACTTC
TRBD2,TRBV6-1,.,TRBJ2-1,CASSVRLAGGEQFF,TGTGCCAGCAGTGTAAGACTAGCGGGAGGTGAGCAGTTCTTC
.,TRBV5-1,.,TRBJ2-6,CASSKGGANVLTF,TGCGCCAGCAGCAAGGGGGGGGCCAACGTCCTGACTTTC
.,TRBV19,.,TRBJ1-1,CASSIRVGRTEAFF,TGTGCCAGTAGTATTCGGGTCGGCAGAACCGAAGCTTTCTTT
TRBD2,TRBV2,.,TRBJ2-7,CASEGGGGNYEQYF,TGTGCCAGCGAGGGCGGGGGGGGGAACTACGAGCAGTACTTC
.,TRBV27,.,TRBJ2-7,CASSLPGYEQYF,TGTGCCAGCAGTCTTCCCGGCTACGAGCAGTACTTC
TRBD2,TRBV30,few,TRBJ2-7,CAWSPFSGRSREQYF,TGTGCCTGGAGTCCCTTTAGCGGGAGGAGCAGGGAGCAGTACTTC
TRBD1,TRBV2,.,TRBJ2-5,CASTGTGETQYF,TGTGCCAGCACTGGGACAGGAGAGACCCAGTACTTC
.,TRBV15,once,TRBJ2-2,CATGWLNTGELFF,TGTGCCACCGGCTGGTTGAACACCGGGGAGCTGTTTTTT
.,TRBV20-1,.,TRBJ2-1,CSGLANEQFF,TGCAGTGGTCTAGCAAATGAGCAGTTCTTC
TRBD1,TRBV28,.,TRBJ1-2,CASSSRGQGAYGYTF,TGTGCCAGCAGTTCCCGTGGACAGGGGGCCTATGGCTACACCTTC
.,TRBV2,.,TRBJ2-3,CASSEGRAKQYF,TGTGCCAGCAGTGAAGGGAGGGCTAAGCAGTATTTT